This T cell receptor (beta chain) was retrieved from a study of T cell repertoires in cytomegalovirus infection. Turning to the study itself: Both a matching HLA type and CMV infection were indicated by public TCR beta signatures.

TCRdb independently ran MiXCR on the reads; one entry per CDR3 protein. The repertoire holds under 150,000 distinct CDR3 sequences, with roughly 9% as singletons. This clonotype has ten or more counts. As yet, its antigen is unknown. The CDR3 sequence is 13 residues long. Trimming shortened V by 6 bases and J by 8 bases, and 13 bases separated the two germline ends. Whole-study findings and limits: People with CMV and the relevant HLA were identified by cumulative public TCR beta family frequency. HLA-C-restricted, CMV-specific TCR beta clonotypes were dominant ex vivo.

This chain joins TRBV12-3 or TRBV12-4 and TRBJ2-2; D ambiguous. The sample taken for sequencing was PBMCs. The clonotype comes from a human donor in good health (CMV status not recorded). Some clones in this sample may be carry-over from other donors' samples. CDR3 amino acids: CASRSVSTGELFF. The DNA of the CDR3 is TGTGCCAGCAGGTCCGTCTCGACGGGGGAGCTGTTTTTT.